What follows are 9 T cell receptor beta chains derived from one specimen sequenced in a study of T cell changes during pregnancy in multiple sclerosis. The assay was immunoSEQ multiplex PCR, and TCRdb's table has in-frame clones only and misses some. The table lists about 48,000 clones, 94% of them singletons, with roughly 0.5% in the top ten. Sequencing was performed on CD4+ T cells from peripheral blood mononuclear cells, taken in the first trimester of pregnancy. These TCRs come from a female donor with multiple sclerosis, enrolled in a pregnancy study.

CDR3 residues: CASSAGQGNEKLFF. The CDR3 DNA follows: TGTGCCAGTAGTGCGGGACAGGGTAATGAAAAACTGTTTTTT. The chain combines TRBV19 with TRBJ1-4; 9 nucleotides match TRBD1. CDR3 length: 14 residues. Germline CDR1 reads LNHDA; CDR2 reads SQIVND (reference sequence). V was clipped by 5 bases and J by 4 bases; unmatched bases: 2.

The chain recombines TRBV18 with TRBJ1-1, with 9 nucleotides matching TRBD1. The germline gives CDR1 KGHSH, CDR2 LQKENI. This CDR3 spans 16 amino acids. The V and J ends lost 3 bases and 10 bases, in that order; junction bases with no gene match: 15. The CDR3 region is CASSPAGQGTGGRAFF. As DNA, the CDR3 is TGTGCCAGCTCACCCGCCGGACAGGGGACCGGGGGGAGAGCTTTCTTT.

The V call is TRBV5-6, the J call TRBJ1-6; D gene ambiguous. CDR3 length: 19 residues. The germline V gene encodes CDR1 SGHDT and CDR2 YYEEEE. V lost 1 base and J lost 0, with 17 bases in between. The CDR3 here is CASSLFQKNPSSYNSPLHF. CDR3 sequence (DNA): TGTGCCAGCAGCTTGTTCCAGAAAAACCCCAGCTCCTATAATTCACCCCTCCACTTT. Together with reference TRBV5-6 and TRBJ1-6, the CDR3 gives the full variable domain: DAGVTQSPTHLIKTRGQQVTLRCSPKSGHDTVSWYQQALGQGPQFIFQYYEEEERQRGNFPDRFSGHQFPNYSSELNVNALLLGDSALYLCASSLFQKNPSSYNSPLHFGNGTRLTVT.

This chain joins TRBV11-3 and TRBJ2-2, with 9 bases that match TRBD2. After removal of 5 bases from V and 1 base from J, the junction contained 5 bases not matched to a gene. Germline CDR1 reads SGHNT; CDR2 reads YENEEA. The CDR3 extends over 16 amino acids. The CDR3 coding sequence is TGTGCCAGCAGCCACCCTAGCGGGATGAACACCGGGGAGCTGTTTTTT. Its protein is CASSHPSGMNTGELFF.

The J gene is TRBJ2-1, the V gene TRBV7-2; D is undetermined. This CDR3 contains 14 residues. V lost 3 bases and J 1 base, leaving 7 bases between the germline ends. The germline V gene encodes CDR1 SGHTA and CDR2 FQGNSA. The CDR3 coding sequence is TGTGCCAGCAGCTTTGACGGGTCCTACAATGAGCAGTTCTTC. This sequence encodes CASSFDGSYNEQFF.

The CDR3 spells CASSGDRSSYNEQFF. The CDR3 nucleotides read TGTGCCAGCAGCGGAGACAGGAGCTCCTACAATGAGCAGTTCTTC. This chain links TRBV9 with TRBJ2-1, with D possibly matching TRBD1 (6 bases). Deletions cut 3 bases from V and 0 bases from J, with 10 bases between. CDR3 size: 15 residues. Germline CDR1 and CDR2: SGDLS and YYNGEE.

This chain connects TRBV11-2 to TRBJ2-7, with a weak D call TRBD2 (6 bases). V was shortened by 7 bases and J by 6 bases, with 22 bases between the two germline ends. CDR3 length: 15 amino acids. Germline CDR1 and CDR2: SGHAT and FQNNGV. Written as DNA, the CDR3 is TGTGCCAGCACCCATCGGGGCACCTTGGGGGGCGAGCAGTACTTC. Translating gives CASTHRGTLGGEQYF.

The CDR3 DNA reads as TGTGCCAGTACAGGGGAGATCGGGGAGCTGTTTTTT. Protein: CASTGEIGELFF. The chain has TRBV28 and TRBJ2-2, with TRBD1 matching 7 bases. The junction had 5 bases not matched to a gene; V was cut back by 9 bases and J by 7 bases. In germline, CDR1 is MDHEN, CDR2 SYDVKM. CDR3 length: 12 residues.

The chain joins TRBV23-1 to TRBJ2-7; D perhaps matches TRBD1 (5 bases). TRBV23-1 is labeled an ORF, and its function is uncertain. This CDR3 is 16 amino acids long. Trimming removed 2 bases at V and 2 bases at J, with 16 bases between. The CDR3 DNA reads TGCGCCAGCAGTCAACCTCCAGGGTCGTGCACCTACGAGCAGTACTTC. Encoded protein: CASSQPPGSCTYEQYF.